The T cell receptor (beta chain) under discussion was sequenced for a study of vaccination and CD4 T cells after COVID-19. Study as a whole: Two of the convalescents were Hispanic, and convalescents were six males and four females. A median of about 100 days (range 35 to 161) separated diagnosis from post-COVID sampling.

An Oncomine TCR Beta short-read assay was used to sequence the DNA from cultured CD4+ T cells. Each CDR3 protein gets one entry after TCRdb re-called the PCR reads with MiXCR. The data show about 10,000 distinct CDR3 sequences, about three fifths seen once. The V segment lost 6 bases and the J segment 4 bases; nucleotides outside the gene matches: 4. The CDR3 sequence is 15 residues long. Remarks on this clonotype: Antigen: not known.

Treatment indicated: approximately 10-day PBMC culture with coronavirus spike peptide pools or control peptides (ViraFEST assay). Once peptide pools had expanded antigen-specific T cells, ViraFEST sequenced TCRs. Each well received millions of PBMCs, cultured with 8 to 10 IU/ml IL-2 and 10 ug/ml peptide pools. Material: CD4+ T cells from blood, cultured in vitro. The sequence derives from a human donor who had recovered from COVID-19. This chain uses TRBV12-3 or TRBV12-4 with TRBJ2-3, with 13 bases matching TRBD2. The CDR3 reads CASSWTSGSSDTQYF. As DNA, the CDR3 is TGTGCCAGCAGCTGGACTAGCGGGAGTTCAGATACGCAGTATTTT.